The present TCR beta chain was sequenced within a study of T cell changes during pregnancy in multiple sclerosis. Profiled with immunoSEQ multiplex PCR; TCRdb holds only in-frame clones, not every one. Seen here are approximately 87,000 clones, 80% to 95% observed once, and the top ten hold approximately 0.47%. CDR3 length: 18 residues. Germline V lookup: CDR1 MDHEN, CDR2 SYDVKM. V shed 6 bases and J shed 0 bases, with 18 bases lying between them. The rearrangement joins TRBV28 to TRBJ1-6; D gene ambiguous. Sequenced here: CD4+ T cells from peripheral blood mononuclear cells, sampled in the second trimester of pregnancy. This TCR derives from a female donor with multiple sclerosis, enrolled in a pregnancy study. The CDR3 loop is CASSYTYGSLSYNSPLHF. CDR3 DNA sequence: TGTGCCAGCAGCTATACCTACGGGTCACTCTCCTATAATTCACCCCTCCACTTT.